This T cell receptor (beta chain) comes out of a study of T cells in Graves' hyperthyroidism and ophthalmopathy. Template material for amplifying TCR beta CDR3 regions consisted of RNA transcripts. A set of HTBI primers served as the primers for a first-round RT-PCR of the TCR CDR3. A single record per CDR3 protein comes from TCRdb applying MiXCR to the multiplex PCR reads. Of hundreds of thousands of distinct CDR3 sequences in the sample, roughly 14% were seen once. Ten or more counts support this clonotype. The receptor was derived from a man aged 18 to 30 with Graves' ophthalmopathy. The sample was blood.

The CDR3 sequence: CASSLASVPAYEQYF. In DNA form, the CDR3 reads TGCGCCAGCAGCCTAGCTAGCGTACCCGCCTACGAGCAGTACTTC. This chain uses TRBV5-1 with TRBJ2-7, with D perhaps matching TRBD2 (6 bases). Trimming stripped 4 bases from V and 2 bases from J, with 16 bases between. The CDR3 consists of 15 residues. The germline V gene has CDR1 SGHRS and CDR2 YFSETQ. The entire variable domain, with the rest obtained from reference TRBV5-1 and TRBJ2-7, is as follows: KAGVTQTPRYLIKTRGQQVTLSCSPISGHRSVSWYQQTPGQGLQFLFEYFSETQRNKGNFPGRFSGRQFSNSRSEMNVSTLELGDSALYLCASSLASVPAYEQYFGPGTRLTVT.